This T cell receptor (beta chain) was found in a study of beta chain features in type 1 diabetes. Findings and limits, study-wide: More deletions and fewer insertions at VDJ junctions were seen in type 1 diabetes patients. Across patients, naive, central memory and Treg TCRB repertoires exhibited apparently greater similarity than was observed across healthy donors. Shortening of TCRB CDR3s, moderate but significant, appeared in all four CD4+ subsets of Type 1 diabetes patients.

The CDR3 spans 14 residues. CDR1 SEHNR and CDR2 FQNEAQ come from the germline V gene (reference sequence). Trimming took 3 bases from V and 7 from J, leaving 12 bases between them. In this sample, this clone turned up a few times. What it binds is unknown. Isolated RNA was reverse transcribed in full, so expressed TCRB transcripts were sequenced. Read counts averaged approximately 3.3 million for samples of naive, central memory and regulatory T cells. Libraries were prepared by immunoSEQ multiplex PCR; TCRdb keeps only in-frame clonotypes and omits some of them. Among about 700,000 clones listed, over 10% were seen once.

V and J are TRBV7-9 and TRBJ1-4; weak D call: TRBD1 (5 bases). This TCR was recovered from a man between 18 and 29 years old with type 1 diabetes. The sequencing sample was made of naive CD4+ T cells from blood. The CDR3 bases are TGTGCCAGCAGCTTCGGACAAGAGCCTGAAAAACTGTTTTTT. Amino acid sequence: CASSFGQEPEKLFF.